The 2 T cell receptor beta chains below were found in one sample sequenced in a study of cytomegalovirus exposure and HLA in healthy donors. PCR used 60 Vbeta primers and 13 Jbeta primers. Assay: immunoSEQ multiplex PCR; the TCRdb copy retains only in-frame clones and omits some. The data contain about 120,000 clones, roughly 70% of them singletons. The sequenced sample was PBMCs. The receptors were sampled from a woman between 18 and 29 years old in good health and CMV-seronegative.

The chain recombines TRBV28 with TRBJ1-5; the match to TRBD1 covers 10 bases. This CDR3 has 15 residues. The germline V gene encodes CDR1 MDHEN and CDR2 SYDVKM. The J segment lost 5 bases and the V segment lost 3 bases, leaving 4 bases of the junction unmatched. This chain's CDR3 is CASSLQTGGYQPQHF. The CDR3 DNA reads as TGTGCCAGCAGTTTGCAGACAGGGGGCTATCAGCCCCAGCATTTT.

The chain recombines TRBV30 with TRBJ2-5; D is perhaps TRBD1 (6 bases). The end of the DNA is better explained by TRBJ2-7, so the J call may be wrong. The CDR3 length is 15 residues. Germline V gene lookup returns CDR1 GTSNPN and CDR2 SVGIG (reference sequence). Written as DNA, the CDR3 is TGTGCCTGGAGTCCCCGACAGGTTGCCTCCTACGAGCAGTACTTC. Its protein product is CAWSPRQVASYEQYF.